One sample yielded the 14 T cell receptor beta chains listed below, sequenced in a study of post-analysis software for immune sequencing data. Whole-study findings and limits: Five or six TRBV segments appeared more often in patients than in controls, and TRBV5-6, TRBV5-1 and TRBV20-1 were among these.

The TCR beta cDNA libraries contained unique molecular identifiers. TCRdb called the PCR reads again in MiXCR, with one record for every CDR3 protein. There are 400,000 to 500,000 distinct CDR3 sequences in the sample; 39% occur only once, and 7.6% lies in the top ten. Antigen specificity for these receptors is unknown. Sequences were obtained from blood. Every receptor here comes from a girl aged 2 to 9 with multiple sclerosis.

J is TRBJ2-7 and V is TRBV20-1, with 8 bases aligning to TRBD1. Germline V lookup: CDR1 DFQATT, CDR2 SNEGSKA (reference sequence). V shed 6 bases and J 3 bases; nucleotides not matched to a gene: 10. The CDR3 loop spans 14 amino acids. The CDR3 region is CSAVRTGIFYEQYF. CDR3 in DNA: TGCAGTGCCGTACGGACAGGGATTTTCTACGAGCAGTACTTC.

The genes are TRBV5-8 and TRBJ2-7; D remains ambiguous. Per germline, CDR1 SGHTS and CDR2 YDEGEE. V was trimmed by 0 bases and J by 5 bases, leaving 9 bases between them. The length of the CDR3 is 13 residues. CDR3 residues: CASSLVPPHEQYF. In DNA, the CDR3 is TGTGCCAGCAGCTTGGTTCCCCCACACGAGCAGTACTTC.

This sequence joins TRBV4-3 and TRBJ1-2, with D uncertain. CDR1 is LGHNA and CDR2 is YSLEER in the germline V gene. Trimming pared 0 bases from V and 4 bases from J, leaving 15 bases between. The CDR3 extends over 16 amino acids. The DNA for the CDR3 is TGCGCCAGCAGCCAAGAATTAAGGACTACTCGCTATGGCTACACCTTC. Its protein product is CASSQELRTTRYGYTF.

This clonotype was found a few times. This sequence joins TRBV20-1 and TRBJ2-1; D not resolved. This CDR3 region has 15 residues. CDR1 and CDR2 from the germline V gene are DFQATT and SNEGSKA (reference sequence). Between the trimmed V and J ends, which lost 5 bases and 0 bases, there was a span of 14 bases. In nucleotides, the CDR3 is TGCAGTGCTCTCCTGCGTCCGAGCTCCTACAATGAGCAGTTCTTC. It codes for CSALLRPSSYNEQFF.

This clonotype turned up a few times. The V call is TRBV5-1, the J call TRBJ2-7; 10 bases are a match to TRBD1. The length of the CDR3 is 14 residues. Germline V CDR1 and CDR2: SGHRS, YFSETQ. The junction had 5 bases not matched to a gene; V was cut back by 4 bases and J by 4 bases. CDR3 protein: CASSQWTGGYEQYF. For the CDR3, the DNA is TGCGCCAGCAGCCAATGGACAGGGGGGTACGAGCAGTACTTC.

This clonotype was detected only once. The germline gene is not matched at one end of the junction; a read error may be the cause. CDR3 sequence reads: CASSLAIGAAGTEAFF. The CDR3 DNA sequence: TGCGCCAGCAGTTTGGCGATAGGGGCGGCGGGTACTGAAGCTTTCTTT. The chain has TRBV5-1 and TRBJ1-1, with D perhaps TRBD1 (5 bases). The CDR3 has 16 amino acids. Germline CDR1 is SGHRS and CDR2 is YFSETQ.

The chain combines TRBV7-9 with TRBJ1-1; D remains ambiguous. CDR3 size: 14 residues. Germline loops: CDR1 SEHNR, CDR2 FQNEAQ (reference sequence). V was trimmed by 3 bases and J by 5 bases, leaving 13 bases between them. The CDR3 DNA is TGTGCCAGCAGCTTTCCCGGGGAGGGTACTGAAGCTTTCTTT. Its protein product is CASSFPGEGTEAFF.

This chain joins TRBV3-1 and TRBJ2-6; D unclear. The CDR3 runs to 14 residues. Germline CDR1 is LGHDT and CDR2 is YNNKEL (reference sequence). The V gene lost 5 bases and the J gene lost 2 bases, with 7 bases spanning the gap. The chain's CDR3 is CASSYSTGANVLTF. In DNA form, the CDR3 reads TGTGCCAGCAGCTATTCTACTGGGGCCAACGTCCTGACTTTC.

This chain connects TRBV20-1 to TRBJ2-5, with no clear D. CDR1 and CDR2 from the germline V gene are DFQATT and SNEGSKA (reference sequence). Trimming took 3 bases from V and 7 from J, leaving 15 bases between them. The CDR3 loop spans 13 amino acids. CDR3 amino acids: CSASMSLGWTQYF. In DNA, the CDR3 is TGCAGTGCTAGCATGTCACTTGGGTGGACCCAGTACTTC.

The rearrangement uses TRBV16 and TRBJ1-4; D is unresolved. In germline, CDR1 is KGHSY, CDR2 FQNENV. The CDR3 has 16 residues. The germline V and J ends were trimmed by 3 bases and 0 bases, with 11 bases remaining between them. In DNA, the CDR3 is TGTGCCAGCAGCCACACCATGCTTGCAACTAATGAAAAACTGTTTTTT. Its translation: CASSHTMLATNEKLFF.

This clonotype has just a few counts. V gene TRBV6-6 combines with J gene TRBJ1-1; TRBD1 is a possible D gene (6 bases). Trimming shortened V by 7 bases and J by 1 base, and 16 bases separated the two germline ends. The germline gives CDR1 MNHNY, CDR2 SVGAGI (reference sequence). This CDR3 has 15 amino acids. As DNA, the CDR3 is TGTGCCAGCATCGACTTAGGACAGAGGAACACTGAAGCTTTCTTT. This encodes CASIDLGQRNTEAFF.

This clonotype was detected a few times. This CDR3 reads CSAAAIADTQYF. The CDR3 bases are TGCAGCGCCGCCGCAATAGCAGATACGCAGTATTTT. The chain carries TRBV29-1 and TRBJ2-3; D not certain. V was pared by 7 bases and J by 4 bases, with 12 bases between. CDR3 length: 12 residues. The germline V gene has CDR1 SQVTM and CDR2 ANQGSEA.

This clonotype was counted between two and nine times. The chain uses TRBV7-2 and TRBJ1-1; D is undetermined. The CDR3 extends over 14 amino acids. CDR1 and CDR2 (germline): SGHTA, FQGNSA. The ends were cut back, 5 bases at V and 0 bases at J, with 10 bases in the middle. CDR3 coding DNA: TGTGCCAGCAGCCCCCACCCAGTGAACACTGAAGCTTTCTTT. This gives the protein CASSPHPVNTEAFF.

This clonotype was found a few times. V gene TRBV12-3 or TRBV12-4 combines with J gene TRBJ2-5, with 8 nucleotides matching TRBD1. The CDR3 totals 15 residues. V shed 3 bases and J 5 bases; nucleotides not matched to a gene: 8. The CDR3 nucleotides read TGTGCCAGCAGTTTGGGTCAGGGGGCGCGGGAGACCCAGTACTTC. Translation gives CASSLGQGARETQYF.